Below, one T cell receptor (beta chain) is given with its context. Its antigen is still unknown. The record originates from a study of T cell responses to AZD1222 COVID-19 vaccine. General study results and limits: Reports say nearly half of spike-specific TCRs go after unmutated variant regions.

Germline lookup yields CDR1 SGHVS and CDR2 FQNEAQ. CDR3 length: 16 amino acids. V shed 5 bases and J shed 3 bases, with 16 bases lying between them. The repertoire was sequenced with immunoSEQ multiplex PCR; TCRdb's copy has only in-frame clones and lacks some. The table records roughly 150,000 clones, about 89% of them present only once. The sequence was obtained from an adult who received the AZD1222 COVID-19 vaccine. The rearrangement links TRBV7-8 to TRBJ1-4, with D uncertain. The source material was peripheral blood, sampled 28 days after the second AZD1222 dose. CDR3 loop: CASSPAGLVANEKLFF. The CDR3 DNA reads as TGTGCCAGCAGCCCCGCGGGGTTGGTCGCTAATGAAAAACTGTTTTTT.